Listed here are 29 T cell receptor beta chains from one sample, sequenced in a study of OX40 agonist ivuxolimab in advanced cancers. Clones were sequenced by immunoSEQ multiplex PCR, and TCRdb holds only the in-frame ones, with some missing. The sample has roughly 60,000 clones; roughly 84% are singletons. The sample here was CD4+ or CD8+ T cells sorted from blood, taken in a trial of the OX40 agonist ivuxolimab. These receptors were taken from an adult with an advanced solid tumor such as melanoma, head and neck, liver or kidney cancer.

The V gene is TRBV5-4, the J gene TRBJ1-2; tentative D call: TRBD1 (5 bases). This CDR3 spans 15 amino acids. The germline V gene has CDR1 SGHNT and CDR2 YYREEE (reference sequence). The germline V and J ends were trimmed by 4 bases and 6 bases, with 19 bases remaining between them. The CDR3 region has the DNA TGTGCCAGCAGCCTGGACCCCGGGACCTCGAATGGCTACACCTTC. Amino acid sequence: CASSLDPGTSNGYTF.

This clone turned up a few times. The chain is built from TRBV27 and TRBJ1-6; no definite D call. Germline V CDR1 and CDR2: MNHEY, SMNVEV (reference sequence). CDR3 length: 12 residues. Trimming shortened V by 3 bases and J by 10 bases, and 7 bases separated the two germline ends. The CDR3 sequence: CASSFRNSPLHF. CDR3 DNA: TGTGCCAGCAGTTTCCGTAACTCACCCCTCCACTTT.

This sequence joins TRBV7-8 and TRBJ2-1, with 8 bases fitting TRBD2. This CDR3 has 15 residues. Germline V CDR1 and CDR2: SGHVS, FQNEAQ. J was trimmed by 4 bases and V by 7 bases; bases with no gene match: 9. Here the CDR3 DNA reads TGTGCCAGCACCCGGGGGGGGAGTCGGTACAATGAGCAGTTCTTC. This sequence encodes CASTRGGSRYNEQFF.

This chain uses TRBV11-2 with TRBJ2-1, with D perhaps given as TRBD1 or TRBD2 (5 bases each). This CDR3 is built from 15 residues. The V end was cut by 5 bases, the J end by 5 bases, with 16 bases between. The germline V gene has CDR1 SGHAT and CDR2 FQNNGV. DNA of the CDR3: TGTGCCAGCAGCAAGTGGGACGCATCGAACAATGAGCAGTTCTTC. It codes for CASSKWDASNNEQFF.

The sample holds a few counts of this clone. This sequence joins TRBV6-6 and TRBJ2-7, with 7 bases fitting TRBD1. Germline V gene sequence: CDR1 MNHNY, CDR2 SVGAGI (reference sequence). J lost 0 bases, V lost 5 bases, and 10 bases had no gene match. This CDR3 comprises 16 residues. The CDR3: CASSHDRDLPSYEQYF. In nucleotides, the CDR3 is TGTGCCAGCAGTCACGACAGGGACCTTCCCTCCTACGAGCAGTACTTC.

J is TRBJ2-1 and V is TRBV7-8, with 8 positions matching TRBD1. This CDR3 is 15 amino acids long. V lost 4 bases and J lost 6; bases outside the gene matches: 8. Germline V CDR1 and CDR2: SGHVS, FQNEAQ. CDR3: CASSSQGASGNEQFF. CDR3 bases: TGTGCCAGCAGCTCTCAGGGGGCTTCGGGCAATGAGCAGTTCTTC.

The gene calls are TRBV11-2 and TRBJ2-7; perhaps TRBD2 as D (5 bases). This CDR3 region has 14 residues. Germline-derived CDR1 and CDR2 are SGHAT and FQNNGV. The germline V and J ends were trimmed by 10 bases and 0 bases, with 16 bases remaining between them. Here the CDR3 DNA reads TGTGCCAACGCTTTCTCCGGAGGCTCCTACGAGCAGTACTTC. Protein sequence: CANAFSGGSYEQYF.

This clone was counted between two and nine times. The V gene is TRBV7-2, the J gene TRBJ1-5; D unresolved. Germline V gene data show CDR1 as SGHTA and CDR2 as FQGNSA. CDR3 length: 13 amino acids. V was cut by 5 bases and J by 6 bases, with 11 bases left in between. For the CDR3, the DNA is TGTGCCAGCAGCACCCAGGACGGTCAGCCCCAGCATTTT. It codes for CASSTQDGQPQHF.

The genes are TRBV6-5 and TRBJ2-5, with D possibly called TRBD1 or TRBD2 (6 bases each). Germline CDR1 is MNHEY and CDR2 is SVGAGI. The CDR3 sequence is 14 residues long. V shed 10 bases and J shed 5 bases, with 20 bases lying between them. The CDR3 loop is CATEGEGVGETQYF. The CDR3, as DNA: TGTGCCACGGAGGGCGAGGGGGTCGGGGAGACCCAGTACTTC.

V gene TRBV7-9 combines with J gene TRBJ1-5, with a tentative D call TRBD1 (6 bases). The ends were cut back, 1 base at V and 7 bases at J, with 8 bases in the middle. Germline lookup yields CDR1 SEHNR and CDR2 FQNEAQ (reference sequence). The CDR3 extends over 13 amino acids. The CDR3 is CASSLDRGQPQHF. CDR3 coding DNA: TGTGCCAGCAGCTTAGATAGGGGGCAGCCCCAGCATTTT.

The chain carries TRBV6-1 and TRBJ2-7; 7 bases match TRBD1. The V segment lost 8 bases and the J segment 5 bases; nucleotides outside the gene matches: 9. CDR3 size: 13 residues. Germline lookup yields CDR1 MNHNS and CDR2 SASEGT. The CDR3 region is CASLRQGKDEQYF. The CDR3 bases are TGTGCCAGCCTTCGACAGGGAAAAGACGAGCAGTACTTC.

J is TRBJ2-1 and V is TRBV6-5; the match to TRBD2 covers 8 bases. Trimming removed 2 bases from V and 5 bases from J; junction bases left unmatched: 5. This CDR3 region has 15 residues. The germline V gene has CDR1 MNHEY and CDR2 SVGAGI. CDR3 DNA: TGTGCCAGCAGTTACGGTAGCGGGGCGGACAATGAGCAGTTCTTC. It yields the protein CASSYGSGADNEQFF.

This clone was recorded only once. The CDR3 DNA follows: TGTGCCAGCAGCCCGGGTGTTTTTCCCTACGAGCAGTACTTC. Residues: CASSPGVFPYEQYF. V and J are TRBV7-9 and TRBJ2-7, with D uncertain. Trimming stripped 5 bases from V and 2 bases from J, with 13 bases between. Germline V gene sequence: CDR1 SEHNR, CDR2 FQNEAQ (reference sequence). This CDR3 region has 14 residues. Full variable domain (rest looked up from reference TRBV7-9 and TRBJ2-7): DTGVSQNPRHKITKRGQNVTFRCDPISEHNRLYWYRQTLGQGPEFLTYFQNEAQLEKSRLLSDRFSAERPKGSFSTLEIQRTEQGDSAMYLCASSPGVFPYEQYFGPGTRLTVT.

Turning to this clone: The junction departs from germline at one end; a sequencing error may be responsible. The chain recombines TRBV6-6 with TRBJ2-4, with D possibly called TRBD1 or TRBD2 (6 bases each). CDR1 and CDR2 (germline): MNHNY, SVGAGI (reference sequence). The CDR3 spans 14 residues. CDR3 sequence: CASSYSSLGGPGYF. CDR3 sequence (DNA): TGTGCCAGCAGTTACTCCTCCCTCGGGGGCCCAGGGTATTTC.

This clone was counted between two and nine times. This chain connects TRBV4-1 to TRBJ1-1; 7 bases line up with TRBD1. The CDR3 is 15 amino acids. Unmatched junction bases numbered 5, after V lost 3 bases and J lost 1 base. Per germline, CDR1 MGHRA and CDR2 YSYEKL. CDR3 bases: TGCGCCAGCAGCCAGTCCGGGACAGCGAACACTGAAGCTTTCTTT. Protein product: CASSQSGTANTEAFF.

This clone was recorded only once. The rearrangement links TRBV5-1 to TRBJ2-2; a weak D match, TRBD2 (6 bases). Trimming left V 1 base short and J 1 base short, with 11 bases between. CDR1 SGHRS and CDR2 YFSETQ come from the germline V gene. The CDR3 covers 16 residues. The CDR3 region is CASSLMGRGNTGELFF. Here the CDR3 DNA reads TGCGCCAGCAGCTTGATGGGGCGGGGGAACACCGGGGAGCTGTTTTTT.

This clone was counted once. CDR3 coding DNA: TGTGCCAGCAGCGTAGTAGGGGGCTCTGGAAACACCATATATTTT. Translating it yields CASSVVGGSGNTIYF. The rearrangement links TRBV9 to TRBJ1-3; perhaps TRBD1 as D (6 bases). This CDR3 comprises 15 residues. CDR1 SGDLS and CDR2 YYNGEE come from the germline V gene. V lost 0 bases and J lost 0, with 7 bases in between.

The chain uses TRBV28 and TRBJ2-3, with D unclear. CDR3 length: 13 residues. Germline V lookup: CDR1 MDHEN, CDR2 SYDVKM. Trimming removed 2 bases from V and 6 bases from J, with 9 bases in between. The CDR3 region has the DNA TGTGCCAGCAGTTTAGGGCCCACGGATACGCAGTATTTT. Translation: CASSLGPTDTQYF. The full variable domain, with the rest looked up from reference TRBV28 and TRBJ2-3, is DVKVTQSSRYLVKRTGEKVFLECVQDMDHENMFWYRQDPGLGLRLIYFSYDVKMKEKGDIPEGYSVSREKKERFSLILESASTNQTSMYLCASSLGPTDTQYFGPGTRLTVL.

This chain joins TRBV18 and TRBJ1-4; 8 positions match TRBD1. This CDR3 comprises 14 residues. The trim removed 3 bases at V and 8 bases at J, leaving 5 bases unmatched. In germline, CDR1 is KGHSH, CDR2 LQKENI. CDR3 sequence: CASSPRQGSEKLFF. The CDR3 DNA reads as TGTGCCAGCTCACCGAGACAGGGGAGCGAAAAACTGTTTTTT.

This chain uses TRBV27 with TRBJ1-1, with 8 bases aligning to TRBD1. The trim removed 4 bases at V and 11 bases at J, leaving 6 bases unmatched. The CDR3 length is 12 residues. Per germline, CDR1 MNHEY and CDR2 SMNVEV (reference sequence). CDR3 sequence (DNA): TGTGCCAGCAGTTCCTACAGGGGGGGGGCTTTCTTT. Translated, it gives CASSSYRGGAFF.

The rearrangement joins TRBV6-1 to TRBJ1-3, with TRBD1 identical over 9 bases. CDR1 and CDR2 (germline): MNHNS, SASEGT. The CDR3 runs to 17 residues. J lost 0 bases, V lost 3 bases, and 6 bases had no gene match. CDR3 region: CASSDHRGRLSGNTIYF. The CDR3 DNA sequence: TGTGCCAGCAGTGATCACAGGGGGCGACTCTCTGGAAACACCATATATTTT.

The V call is TRBV6-5, the J call TRBJ1-2, with D unclear. V lost 5 bases and J 8 bases, leaving 15 bases between the germline ends. Germline V gene sequence: CDR1 MNHEY, CDR2 SVGAGI. CDR3 length: 13 residues. For the CDR3, the DNA is TGTGCCAGCAGTCCCTTGTGGGCACGGGGCTACACCTTC. Encoded protein: CASSPLWARGYTF.

The rearrangement links TRBV6-1 to TRBJ2-7; 7 bases fit TRBD1. The CDR3 covers 16 residues. Per germline, CDR1 MNHNS and CDR2 SASEGT. After removal of 1 base from V and 0 bases from J, the junction contained 6 bases not matched to a gene. The CDR3 DNA reads TGTGCCAGCAGTGAAGAAAACAGGGGACACTCCTACGAGCAGTACTTC. It yields the protein CASSEENRGHSYEQYF.

V gene TRBV2 combines with J gene TRBJ2-3; 7 bases line up with TRBD1. The V gene end was trimmed by 7 bases and the J gene end by 1 base; junction bases not matched to a gene: 5. The CDR3 is 14 residues long. Germline V gene data show CDR1 as SNHLY and CDR2 as FYNNEI. CDR3 nucleotides: TGTGCCAGCAACCAGGGGGACGGCACAGATACGCAGTATTTT. Amino acids: CASNQGDGTDTQYF. Drawing the rest from reference TRBV2 and TRBJ2-3, the complete variable domain is EPEVTQTPSHQVTQMGQEVILRCVPISNHLYFYWYRQILGQKVEFLVSFYNNEISEKSEIFDDQFSVERPDGSNFTLKIRSTKLEDSAMYFCASNQGDGTDTQYFGPGTRLTVL.

The chain joins TRBV5-3 to TRBJ2-1; perhaps TRBD2 as D (5 bases). TRBV5-3 is an ORF; its function is uncertain. This CDR3 spans 12 amino acids. V gave up 4 bases and J gave up 9 bases, with 11 bases separating them. Here the CDR3 reads CARSATMVEQFF. The CDR3 DNA reads TGTGCCAGAAGCGCGACTATGGTTGAGCAGTTCTTC.

The CDR3 region has the DNA TGTGCCAGTAGTATATGGGTTAGCACTGAAGCTTTCTTT. Residues: CASSIWVSTEAFF. The chain recombines TRBV19 with TRBJ1-1; D is ambiguous. The CDR3 consists of 13 residues. Germline CDR1 reads LNHDA; CDR2 reads SQIVND (reference sequence). V dropped 2 bases and J dropped 4 bases, with 8 bases sitting between them.

J is TRBJ2-1 and V is TRBV10-3, with D possibly TRBD2 on 6 matching bases. V lost 4 bases, J lost 10 bases, and 23 bases lay in between. Per the germline V gene, CDR1 is ENHRY and CDR2 is SYGVKD. The CDR3 has 16 amino acids. The CDR3 sequence is CAISGAPGVAVGEQFF. CDR3 nucleotides: TGTGCCATCAGTGGGGCCCCCGGGGTAGCGGTGGGGGAGCAGTTCTTC.

V gene TRBV28 combines with J gene TRBJ1-3; D possibly corresponds to TRBD1 (5 bases). The germline V and J ends were trimmed by 7 bases and 2 bases, with 12 bases remaining between them. CDR1 is MDHEN and CDR2 is SYDVKM in the germline V gene. This CDR3 has 14 amino acids. The CDR3 reads CASTPGEAGNTIYF. Here the CDR3 DNA reads TGTGCCAGCACCCCGGGGGAAGCTGGAAACACCATATATTTT. The full variable domain, rest sourced from reference TRBV28 and TRBJ1-3, is DVKVTQSSRYLVKRTGEKVFLECVQDMDHENMFWYRQDPGLGLRLIYFSYDVKMKEKGDIPEGYSVSREKKERFSLILESASTNQTSMYLCASTPGEAGNTIYFGEGSWLTVV.

The gene calls are TRBV28 and TRBJ2-5; 8 bases agree with TRBD2. In germline, CDR1 is MDHEN, CDR2 SYDVKM. V shed 6 bases, J shed 2 bases, and the junction held 8 bases outside the gene matches. The CDR3 is 15 amino acids. CDR3 protein: CASRSGTRSQETQYF. CDR3 nucleotides: TGTGCCAGCAGGTCCGGGACTAGGAGTCAAGAGACCCAGTACTTC.